These 8 T cell receptor beta chains came from one sample sequenced in a study of monozygotic twins with cystic fibrosis. Here immunoSEQ multiplex PCR was the method, and the copy in TCRdb shows in-frame clones only, minus some. The sample has around 20,000 clones, 75% to 95% seen once; the top ten hold 1.5% to 2%. The specimen sequenced was blood. Receptors originate from a girl aged 2-15 years with cystic fibrosis.

The chain carries TRBV19 and TRBJ2-5; the D is unclear. Germline lookup yields CDR1 LNHDA and CDR2 SQIVND (reference sequence). Trimming removed 4 bases at V and 7 bases at J, with 16 bases between. This CDR3 has 14 amino acids. The CDR3 sequence is CASSNALGKGTQYF. The DNA for the CDR3 is TGTGCCAGTAGTAATGCGTTGGGTAAGGGGACCCAGTACTTC.

This clone is a singleton in its sample. This chain joins TRBV19 and TRBJ2-7; TRBD2 matches 7 bases. V lost 6 bases and J lost 5; bases outside the gene matches: 4. The length of the CDR3 is 12 residues. CDR1 is LNHDA, CDR2 SQIVND, per germline (reference sequence). As DNA, the CDR3 is TGTGCCAGTAGCGGGAGGCGGGACGAGCAGTACTTC. Its protein is CASSGRRDEQYF.

The CDR3 protein is CASSSWSGPTEAFF. CDR3 DNA: TGTGCCAGTAGTAGCTGGTCGGGGCCCACTGAAGCTTTCTTT. The rearrangement links TRBV19 to TRBJ1-1; perhaps TRBD1 as D (5 bases). The CDR3 is 14 residues long. Germline CDR1 LNHDA, CDR2 SQIVND (reference sequence). Trimming shortened V by 4 bases and J by 4 bases, and 13 bases separated the two germline ends. The complete variable domain, with remaining parts taken from reference TRBV19 and TRBJ1-1, reads DGGITQSPKYLFRKEGQNVTLSCEQNLNHDAMYWYRQDPGQGLRLIYYSQIVNDFQKGDIAEGYSVSREKKESFPLTVTSAQKNPTAFYLCASSSWSGPTEAFFGQGTRLTVV.

This chain joins TRBV30 and TRBJ2-3; D is possibly TRBD1 (6 bases). V gave up 2 bases and J gave up 0 bases, with 15 bases separating them. CDR3 length: 16 residues. CDR1 and CDR2 from the germline V gene are GTSNPN and SVGIG (reference sequence). CDR3 bases: TGTGCCTGGAGTTTCGGTGGGCAGGGGAGCACAGATACGCAGTATTTT. Protein product: CAWSFGGQGSTDTQYF.

This clone has more than one count but fewer than ten. The chain links TRBV19 to TRBJ1-5; 7 nucleotides agree with TRBD1. Germline V gene data show CDR1 as LNHDA and CDR2 as SQIVND (reference sequence). With V trimmed by 5 bases and J by 14 bases, 12 bases remained unmatched. This CDR3 has 13 residues. The CDR3 is CASSQNHRGSKHF. The CDR3 DNA is TGTGCCAGTAGTCAGAATCACAGGGGTAGCAAGCATTTT.

The chain couples TRBV11-3 to TRBJ2-1; D unclear. V gave up 6 bases and J gave up 0 bases, with 18 bases separating them. The CDR3 length is 17 residues. In germline, CDR1 is SGHNT, CDR2 YENEEA. Here the CDR3 reads CASSYEAGESSYNEQFF. The CDR3 DNA reads as TGTGCCAGCAGTTACGAGGCCGGAGAGAGCTCCTACAATGAGCAGTTCTTC.

The chain has TRBV19 and TRBJ2-3; 11 positions agree with TRBD2. The CDR3 has 19 residues. Trimming removed 1 base from V and 1 base from J; junction bases left unmatched: 10. Germline-derived CDR1 and CDR2 are LNHDA and SQIVND (reference sequence). The CDR3 sequence is CASSIGGTSGSSGTDTQYF. The CDR3 nucleotides are TGTGCCAGTAGTATAGGGGGCACTAGCGGGAGTTCTGGCACAGATACGCAGTATTTT.

The chain couples TRBV10-3 to TRBJ2-7, with 10 bases lining up with TRBD2. J lost 0 bases, V lost 2 bases, and 1 base had no gene match. Germline CDR1 and CDR2: ENHRY and SYGVKD. The CDR3 contains 15 residues. CDR3 sequence reads: CAISETSGNSYEQYF. The CDR3 DNA is TGTGCCATCAGTGAGACTAGCGGGAACTCCTACGAGCAGTACTTC.